The entry below gives a single T cell receptor (beta chain) sequence along with its context. As yet, its antigen is unknown. The entry originates in a study of T cell responses to AZD1222 COVID-19 vaccine. Regarding the study as a whole: Spike regions recognized by vaccine-associated CD4 TCRs spanned the protein, led by 160-218 and 743-854. Increased Spike-specific TCR breadth and depth were observed after two AZD1222 doses.

Profiling relied on immunoSEQ multiplex PCR, and the TCRdb table lists in-frame clones only, not all of them. The sample has about 110,000 clones; 65% to 85% are singletons. Per germline, CDR1 ENHRY and CDR2 SYGVKD. The CDR3 length is 13 residues. V was trimmed by 6 bases and J by 2 bases, leaving 8 bases between them. This sequence was found in an adult in good health. The genes are TRBV10-3 and TRBJ1-5; D is ambiguous. The sequenced sample was peripheral blood, obtained on day 0 of AZD1222 vaccination. CDR3: CAISPEGNQPQHF. The DNA for the CDR3 is TGTGCCATCAGCCCAGAAGGCAATCAGCCCCAGCATTTT.